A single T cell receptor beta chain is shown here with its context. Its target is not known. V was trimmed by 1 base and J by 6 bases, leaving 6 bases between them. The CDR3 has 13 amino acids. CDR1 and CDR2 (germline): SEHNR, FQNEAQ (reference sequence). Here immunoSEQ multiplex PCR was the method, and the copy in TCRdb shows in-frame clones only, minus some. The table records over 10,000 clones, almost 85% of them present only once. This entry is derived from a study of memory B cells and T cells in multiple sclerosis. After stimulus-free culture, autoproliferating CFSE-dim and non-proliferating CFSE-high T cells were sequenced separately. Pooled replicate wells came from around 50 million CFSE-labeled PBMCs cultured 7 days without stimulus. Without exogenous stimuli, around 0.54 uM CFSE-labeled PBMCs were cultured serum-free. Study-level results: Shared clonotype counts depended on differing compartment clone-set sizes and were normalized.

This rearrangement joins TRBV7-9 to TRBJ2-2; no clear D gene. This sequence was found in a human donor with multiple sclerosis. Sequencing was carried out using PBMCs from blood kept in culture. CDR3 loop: CASSLGPAGELFF. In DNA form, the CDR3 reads TGTGCCAGCAGCTTAGGTCCGGCCGGGGAGCTGTTTTTT.